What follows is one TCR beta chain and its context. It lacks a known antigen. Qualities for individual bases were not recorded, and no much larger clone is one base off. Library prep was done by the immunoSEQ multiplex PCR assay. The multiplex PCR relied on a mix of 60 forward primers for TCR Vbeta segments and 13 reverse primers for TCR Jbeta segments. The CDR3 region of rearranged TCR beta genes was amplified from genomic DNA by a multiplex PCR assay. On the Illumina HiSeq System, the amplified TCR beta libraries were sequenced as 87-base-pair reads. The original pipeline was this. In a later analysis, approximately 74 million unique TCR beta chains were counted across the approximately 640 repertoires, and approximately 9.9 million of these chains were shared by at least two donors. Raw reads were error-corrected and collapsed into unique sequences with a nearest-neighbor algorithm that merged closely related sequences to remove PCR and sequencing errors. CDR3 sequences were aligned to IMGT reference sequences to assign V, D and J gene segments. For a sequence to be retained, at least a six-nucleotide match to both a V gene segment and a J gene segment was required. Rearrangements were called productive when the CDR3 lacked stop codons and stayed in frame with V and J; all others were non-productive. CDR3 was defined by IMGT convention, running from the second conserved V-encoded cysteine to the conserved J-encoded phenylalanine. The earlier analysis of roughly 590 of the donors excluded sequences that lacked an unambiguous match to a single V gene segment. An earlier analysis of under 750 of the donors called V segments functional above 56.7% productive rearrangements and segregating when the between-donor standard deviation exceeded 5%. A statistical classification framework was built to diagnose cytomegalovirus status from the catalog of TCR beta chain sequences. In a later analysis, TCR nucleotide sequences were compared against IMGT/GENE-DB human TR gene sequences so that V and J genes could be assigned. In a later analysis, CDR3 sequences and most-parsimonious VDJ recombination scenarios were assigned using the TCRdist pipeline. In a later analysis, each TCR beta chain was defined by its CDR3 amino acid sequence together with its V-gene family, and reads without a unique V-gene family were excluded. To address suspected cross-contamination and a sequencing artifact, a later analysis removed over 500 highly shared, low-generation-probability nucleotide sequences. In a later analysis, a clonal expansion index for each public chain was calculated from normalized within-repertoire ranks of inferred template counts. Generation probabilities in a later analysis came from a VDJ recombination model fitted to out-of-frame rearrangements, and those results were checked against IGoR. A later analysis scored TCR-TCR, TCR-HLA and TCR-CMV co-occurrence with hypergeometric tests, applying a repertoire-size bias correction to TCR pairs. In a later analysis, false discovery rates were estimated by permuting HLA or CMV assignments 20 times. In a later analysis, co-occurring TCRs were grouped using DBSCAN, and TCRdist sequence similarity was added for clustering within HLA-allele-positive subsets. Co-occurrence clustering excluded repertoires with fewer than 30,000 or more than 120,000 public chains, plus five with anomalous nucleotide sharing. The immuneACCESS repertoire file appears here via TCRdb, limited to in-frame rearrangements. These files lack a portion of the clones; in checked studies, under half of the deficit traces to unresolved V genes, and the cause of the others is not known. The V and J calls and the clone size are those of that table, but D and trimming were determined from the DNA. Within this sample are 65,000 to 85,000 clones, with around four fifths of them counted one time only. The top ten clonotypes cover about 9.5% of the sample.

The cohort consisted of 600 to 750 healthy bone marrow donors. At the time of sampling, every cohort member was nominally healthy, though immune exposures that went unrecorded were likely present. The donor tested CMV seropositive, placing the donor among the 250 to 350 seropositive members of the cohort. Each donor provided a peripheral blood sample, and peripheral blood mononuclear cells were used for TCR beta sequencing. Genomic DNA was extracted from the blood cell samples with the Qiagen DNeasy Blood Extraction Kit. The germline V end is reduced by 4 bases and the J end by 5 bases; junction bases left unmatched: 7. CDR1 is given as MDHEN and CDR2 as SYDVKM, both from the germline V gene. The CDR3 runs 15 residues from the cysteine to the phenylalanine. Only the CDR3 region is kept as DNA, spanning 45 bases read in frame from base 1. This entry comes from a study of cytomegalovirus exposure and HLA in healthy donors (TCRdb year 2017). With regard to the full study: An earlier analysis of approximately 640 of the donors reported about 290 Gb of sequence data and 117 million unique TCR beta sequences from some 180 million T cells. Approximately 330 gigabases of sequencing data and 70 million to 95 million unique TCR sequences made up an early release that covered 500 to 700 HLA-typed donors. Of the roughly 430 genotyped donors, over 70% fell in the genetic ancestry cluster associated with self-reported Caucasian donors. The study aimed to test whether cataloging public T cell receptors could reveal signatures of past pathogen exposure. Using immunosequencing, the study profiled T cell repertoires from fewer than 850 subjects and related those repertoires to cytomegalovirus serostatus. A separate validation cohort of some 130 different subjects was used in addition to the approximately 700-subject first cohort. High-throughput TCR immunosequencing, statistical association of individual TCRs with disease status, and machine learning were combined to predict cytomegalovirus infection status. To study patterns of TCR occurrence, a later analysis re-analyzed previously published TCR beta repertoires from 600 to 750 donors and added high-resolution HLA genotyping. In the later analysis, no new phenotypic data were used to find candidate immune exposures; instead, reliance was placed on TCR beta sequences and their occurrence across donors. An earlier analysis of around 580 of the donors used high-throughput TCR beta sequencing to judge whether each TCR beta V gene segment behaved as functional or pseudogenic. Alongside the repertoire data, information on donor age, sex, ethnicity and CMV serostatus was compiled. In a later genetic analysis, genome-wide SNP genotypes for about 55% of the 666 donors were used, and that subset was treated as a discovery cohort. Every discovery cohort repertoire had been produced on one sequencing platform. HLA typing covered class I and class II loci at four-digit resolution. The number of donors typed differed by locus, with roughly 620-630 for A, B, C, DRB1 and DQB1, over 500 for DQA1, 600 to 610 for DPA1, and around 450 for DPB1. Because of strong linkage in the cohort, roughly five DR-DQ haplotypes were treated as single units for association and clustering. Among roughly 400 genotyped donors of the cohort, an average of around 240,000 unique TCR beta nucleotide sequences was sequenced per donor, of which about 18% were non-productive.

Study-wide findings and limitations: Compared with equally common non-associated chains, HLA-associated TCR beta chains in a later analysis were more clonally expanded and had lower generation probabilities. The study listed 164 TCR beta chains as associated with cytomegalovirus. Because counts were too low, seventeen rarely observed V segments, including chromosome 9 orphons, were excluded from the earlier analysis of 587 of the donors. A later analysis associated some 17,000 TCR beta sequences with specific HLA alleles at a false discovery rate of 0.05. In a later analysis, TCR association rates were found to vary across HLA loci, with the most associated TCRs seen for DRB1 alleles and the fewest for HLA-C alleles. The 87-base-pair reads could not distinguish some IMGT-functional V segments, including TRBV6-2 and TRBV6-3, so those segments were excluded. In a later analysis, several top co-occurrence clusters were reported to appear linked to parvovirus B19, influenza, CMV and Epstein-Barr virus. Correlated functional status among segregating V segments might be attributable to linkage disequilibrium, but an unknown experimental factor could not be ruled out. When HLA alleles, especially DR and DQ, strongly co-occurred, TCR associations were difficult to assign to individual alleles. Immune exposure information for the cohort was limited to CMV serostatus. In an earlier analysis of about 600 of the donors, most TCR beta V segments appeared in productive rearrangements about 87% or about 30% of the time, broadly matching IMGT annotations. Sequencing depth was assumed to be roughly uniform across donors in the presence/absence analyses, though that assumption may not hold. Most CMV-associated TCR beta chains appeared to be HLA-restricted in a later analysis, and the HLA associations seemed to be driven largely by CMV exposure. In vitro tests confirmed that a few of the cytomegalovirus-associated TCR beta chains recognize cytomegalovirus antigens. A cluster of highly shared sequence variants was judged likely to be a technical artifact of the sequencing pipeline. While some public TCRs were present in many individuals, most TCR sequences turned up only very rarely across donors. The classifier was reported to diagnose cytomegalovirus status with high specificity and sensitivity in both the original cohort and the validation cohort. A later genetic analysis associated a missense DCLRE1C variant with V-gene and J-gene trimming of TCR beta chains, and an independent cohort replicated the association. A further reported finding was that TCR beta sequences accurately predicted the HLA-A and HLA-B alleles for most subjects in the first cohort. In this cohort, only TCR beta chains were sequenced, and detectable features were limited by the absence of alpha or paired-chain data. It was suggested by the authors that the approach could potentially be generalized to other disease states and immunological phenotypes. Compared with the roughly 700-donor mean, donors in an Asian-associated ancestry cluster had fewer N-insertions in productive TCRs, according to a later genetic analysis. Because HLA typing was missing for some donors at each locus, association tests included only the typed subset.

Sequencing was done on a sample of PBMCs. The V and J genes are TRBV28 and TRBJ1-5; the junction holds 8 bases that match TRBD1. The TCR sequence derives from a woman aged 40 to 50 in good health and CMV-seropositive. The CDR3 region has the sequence CASSSLRQGYQPQHF. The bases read TGTGCCAGCAGTTCCCTAAGACAGGGGTATCAGCCCCAGCATTTT.